This TCR beta chain was sequenced in a study of blood T cell repertoires in COVID-19. Across the whole study: Acute and convalescent COVID-19 samples came from the United States, Italy and Spain. Sources were T cells, B-cell-depleted T cells, or PBMCs; the material itself was cDNA or gDNA.

The CDR3 covers 16 residues. V lost 0 bases and J 1 base, leaving 12 bases between the germline ends. Germline V gene data show CDR1 as MNHEY and CDR2 as SMNVEV (reference sequence). Per the original data handling: Estimates of nucleated cell counts were drawn from the amplification of reference gene primers. TCRdb's table, derived via immunoSEQ multiplex PCR, lists solely in-frame clones and lacks some. V and J calls and clone size are given by that table; D and trimming were obtained from the DNA. The data show roughly 90,000 clones, about four fifths seen once. This clonotype was sampled from a woman between 70 and 85 years old with acute or convalescent COVID-19. The sample was peripheral blood. J is TRBJ1-2 and V is TRBV27; a possible D gene is TRBD1 (5 bases). The DNA for the CDR3 is TGTGCCAGCAGTTTATCGAATACAGGCAGTAACTATGGCTACACCTTC. Protein: CASSLSNTGSNYGYTF.